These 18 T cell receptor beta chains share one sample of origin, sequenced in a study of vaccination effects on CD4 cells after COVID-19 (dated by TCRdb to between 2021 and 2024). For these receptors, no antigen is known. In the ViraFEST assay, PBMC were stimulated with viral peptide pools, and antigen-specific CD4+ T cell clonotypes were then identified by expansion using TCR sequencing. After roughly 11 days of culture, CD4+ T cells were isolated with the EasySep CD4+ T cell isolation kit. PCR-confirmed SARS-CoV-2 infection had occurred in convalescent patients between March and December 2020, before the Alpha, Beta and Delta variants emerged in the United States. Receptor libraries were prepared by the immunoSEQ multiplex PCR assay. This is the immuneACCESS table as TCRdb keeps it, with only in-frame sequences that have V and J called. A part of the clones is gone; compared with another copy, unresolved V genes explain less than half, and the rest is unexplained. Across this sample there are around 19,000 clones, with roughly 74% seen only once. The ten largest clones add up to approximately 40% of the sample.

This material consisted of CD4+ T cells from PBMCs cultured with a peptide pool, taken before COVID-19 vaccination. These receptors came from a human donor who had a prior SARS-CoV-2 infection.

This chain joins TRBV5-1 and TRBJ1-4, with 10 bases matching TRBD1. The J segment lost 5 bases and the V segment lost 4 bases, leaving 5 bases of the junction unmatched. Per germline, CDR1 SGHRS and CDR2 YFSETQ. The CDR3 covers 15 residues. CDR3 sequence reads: CASSDPGQGNEKLFF. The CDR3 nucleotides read TGCGCCAGCAGCGACCCGGGACAGGGGAATGAAAAACTGTTTTTT.

The CDR3: CASSSRKDREKNIQYF. CDR3 DNA: TGTGCCAGCAGCTCTCGTAAGGACAGGGAGAAAAACATTCAGTACTTC. This chain connects TRBV7-6 to TRBJ2-4; TRBD1 matches 8 bases. Germline CDR1 SGHVS, CDR2 FNYEAQ. Trimming removed 4 bases from V and 4 bases from J; junction bases left unmatched: 9. This CDR3 region has 16 residues.

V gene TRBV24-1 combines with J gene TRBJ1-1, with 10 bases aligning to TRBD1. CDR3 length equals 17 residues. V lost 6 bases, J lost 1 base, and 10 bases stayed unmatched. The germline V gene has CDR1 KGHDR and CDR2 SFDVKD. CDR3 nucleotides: TGTGCCACCAGTAAAACCGGGACAGGGGCCAAGAACACTGAAGCTTTCTTT. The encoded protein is CATSKTGTGAKNTEAFF.

For the CDR3, the DNA is TGTGCCACCAAATGGGGGGGCGATGTTTCAGGAAACACCATATATTTT. Translation: CATKWGGDVSGNTIYF. V and J are TRBV19 and TRBJ1-3, with D perhaps matching TRBD1 (6 bases). Germline-derived CDR1 and CDR2 are LNHDA and SQIVND (reference sequence). The CDR3 consists of 16 residues. Trimming pared 10 bases from V and 4 bases from J, leaving 23 bases between.

The CDR3 loop reads CASSQEGTSGSMAGELFF. The CDR3 DNA follows: TGTGCCAGCAGCCAAGAAGGGACTAGCGGGAGTATGGCCGGGGAGCTGTTTTTT. The chain has TRBV4-2 and TRBJ2-2; 14 bases are a match to TRBD2. The CDR3 loop spans 18 amino acids. V lost 0 bases to trimming and J lost 6 bases; unmatched junction nucleotides: 6. Germline V gene lookup returns CDR1 LGHNA and CDR2 YNFKEQ.

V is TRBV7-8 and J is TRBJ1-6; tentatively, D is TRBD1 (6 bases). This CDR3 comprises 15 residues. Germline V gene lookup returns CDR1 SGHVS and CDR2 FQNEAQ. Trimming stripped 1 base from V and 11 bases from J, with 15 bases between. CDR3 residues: CASSLVQGPTAPLHF. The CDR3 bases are TGTGCCAGCAGCTTAGTACAGGGCCCAACGGCACCCCTCCACTTT. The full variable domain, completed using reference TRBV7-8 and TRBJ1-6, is GAGVSQSPRYKVAKRGQDVALRCDPISGHVSLFWYQQALGQGPEFLTYFQNEAQLDKSGLPSDRFFAERPEGSVSTLKIQRTQQEDSAVYLCASSLVQGPTAPLHFGNGTRLTVT.

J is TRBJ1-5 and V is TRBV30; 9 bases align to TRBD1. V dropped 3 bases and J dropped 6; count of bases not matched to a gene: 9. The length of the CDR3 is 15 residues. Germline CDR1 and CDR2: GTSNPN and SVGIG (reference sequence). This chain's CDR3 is CAWRNWTGVVQPQHF. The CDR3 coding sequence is TGTGCCTGGAGGAACTGGACAGGGGTCGTTCAGCCCCAGCATTTT.

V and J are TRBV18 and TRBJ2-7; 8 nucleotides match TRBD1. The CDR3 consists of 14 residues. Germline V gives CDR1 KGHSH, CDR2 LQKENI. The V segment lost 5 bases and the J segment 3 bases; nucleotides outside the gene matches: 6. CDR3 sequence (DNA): TGTGCCAGCTCAAGAGACAGGGGTGGCTACGAGCAGTACTTC. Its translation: CASSRDRGGYEQYF.

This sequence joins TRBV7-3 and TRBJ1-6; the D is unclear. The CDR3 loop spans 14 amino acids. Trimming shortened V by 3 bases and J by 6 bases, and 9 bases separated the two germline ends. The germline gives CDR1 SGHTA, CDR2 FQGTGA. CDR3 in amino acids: CASSLRGGNSPLHF. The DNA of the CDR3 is TGTGCCAGCAGCTTGCGGGGAGGTAATTCACCCCTCCACTTT.

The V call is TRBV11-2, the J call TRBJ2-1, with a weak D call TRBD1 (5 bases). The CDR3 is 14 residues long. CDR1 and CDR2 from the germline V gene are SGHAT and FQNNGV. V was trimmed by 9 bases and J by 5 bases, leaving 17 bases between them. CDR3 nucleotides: TGTGCCAGTAACGACCAGGGCTTAAACAATGAGCAGTTCTTC. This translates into CASNDQGLNNEQFF. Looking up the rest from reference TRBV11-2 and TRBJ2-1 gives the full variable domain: EAGVAQSPRYKIIEKRQSVAFWCNPISGHATLYWYQQILGQGPKLLIQFQNNGVVDDSQLPKDRFSAERLKGVDSTLKIQPAKLEDSAVYLCASNDQGLNNEQFFGPGTRLTVL.

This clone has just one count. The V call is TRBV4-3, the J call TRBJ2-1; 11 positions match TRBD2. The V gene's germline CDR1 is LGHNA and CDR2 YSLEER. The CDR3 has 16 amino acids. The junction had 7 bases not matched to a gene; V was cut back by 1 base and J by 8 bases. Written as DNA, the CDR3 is TGCGCCAGCAGCCAAGTAGCGGGAGGGCCGAGTGATGAGCAGTTCTTC. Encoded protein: CASSQVAGGPSDEQFF.

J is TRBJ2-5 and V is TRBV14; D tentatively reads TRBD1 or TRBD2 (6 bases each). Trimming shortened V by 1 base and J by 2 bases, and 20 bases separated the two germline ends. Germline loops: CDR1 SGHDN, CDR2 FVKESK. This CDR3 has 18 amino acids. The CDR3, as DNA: TGTGCCAGCAGCCAAGCGAGAGGGGGGATGACCCGGCAAGAGACCCAGTACTTC. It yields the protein CASSQARGGMTRQETQYF.

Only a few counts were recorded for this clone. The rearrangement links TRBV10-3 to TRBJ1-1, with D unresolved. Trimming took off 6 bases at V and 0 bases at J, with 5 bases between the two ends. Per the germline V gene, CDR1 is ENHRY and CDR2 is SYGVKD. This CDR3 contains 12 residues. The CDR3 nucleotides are TGTGCCATCAGCGCCCTGAACACTGAAGCTTTCTTT. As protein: CAISALNTEAFF.

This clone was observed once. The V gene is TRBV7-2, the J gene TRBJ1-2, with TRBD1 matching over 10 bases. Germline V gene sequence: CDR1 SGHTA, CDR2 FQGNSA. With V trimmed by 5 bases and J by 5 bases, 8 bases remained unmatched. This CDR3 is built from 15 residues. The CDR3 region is CASSTRQGARYGYTF. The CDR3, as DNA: TGTGCCAGCAGCACCAGACAGGGGGCGCGGTATGGCTACACCTTC.

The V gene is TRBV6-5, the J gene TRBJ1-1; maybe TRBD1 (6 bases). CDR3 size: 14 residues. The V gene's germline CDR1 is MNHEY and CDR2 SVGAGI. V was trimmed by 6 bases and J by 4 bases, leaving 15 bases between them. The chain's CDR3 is CASSQTGRSTEAFF. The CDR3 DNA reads TGTGCCAGCAGCCAAACAGGGCGTAGCACTGAAGCTTTCTTT.

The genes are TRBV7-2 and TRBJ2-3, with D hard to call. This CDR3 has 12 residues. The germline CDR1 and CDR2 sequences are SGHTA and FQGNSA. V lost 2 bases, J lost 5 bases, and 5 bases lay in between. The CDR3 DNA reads TGTGCCAGCAGCTTACCCGGAGATACGCAGTATTTT. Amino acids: CASSLPGDTQYF. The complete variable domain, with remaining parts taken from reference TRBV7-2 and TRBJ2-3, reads GAGVSQSPSNKVTEKGKDVELRCDPISGHTALYWYRQSLGQGLEFLIYFQGNSAPDKSGLPSDRFSAERTGGSVSTLTIQRTQQEDSAVYLCASSLPGDTQYFGPGTRLTVL.

The CDR3 loop reads CASSVASGPDNEQFF. The CDR3 region has the DNA TGTGCCAGCAGCGTAGCGTCGGGGCCCGACAATGAGCAGTTCTTC. This chain joins TRBV9 and TRBJ2-1; D assignment may be TRBD1 or TRBD2 (5 bases each). V was shortened by 0 bases and J by 5 bases, with 12 bases between the two germline ends. CDR1 SGDLS and CDR2 YYNGEE come from the germline V gene. CDR3 length: 15 residues.

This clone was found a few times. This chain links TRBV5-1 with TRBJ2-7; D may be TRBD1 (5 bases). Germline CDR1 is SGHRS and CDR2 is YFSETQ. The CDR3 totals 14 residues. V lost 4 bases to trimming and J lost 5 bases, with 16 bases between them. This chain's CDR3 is CASSHPDPGNEQYF. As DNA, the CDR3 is TGCGCCAGCAGCCACCCGGACCCAGGGAACGAGCAGTACTTC.